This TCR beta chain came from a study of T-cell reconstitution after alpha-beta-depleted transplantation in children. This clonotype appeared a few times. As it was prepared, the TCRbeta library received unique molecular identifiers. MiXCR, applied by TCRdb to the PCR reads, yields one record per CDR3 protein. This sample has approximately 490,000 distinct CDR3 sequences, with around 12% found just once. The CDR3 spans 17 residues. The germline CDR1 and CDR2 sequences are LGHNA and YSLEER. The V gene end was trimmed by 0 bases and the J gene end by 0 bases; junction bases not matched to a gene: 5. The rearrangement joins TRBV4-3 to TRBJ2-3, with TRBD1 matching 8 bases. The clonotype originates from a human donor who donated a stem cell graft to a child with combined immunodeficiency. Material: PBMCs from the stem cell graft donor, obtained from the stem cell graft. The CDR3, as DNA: TGCGCCAGCAGCCAAGAGCCAGGGGGCGACAGCACAGATACGCAGTATTTT. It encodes CASSQEPGGDSTDTQYF.